The 27 T cell receptor beta chains listed next were all sequenced from one sample in a study of T cell responses to AZD1222 COVID-19 vaccine. Measured with immunoSEQ multiplex PCR; TCRdb has only the in-frame clones, and not every one. The sample has approximately 85,000 clones; roughly 90% are singletons. Sequenced material: peripheral blood, taken on day 0 of AZD1222 vaccination. These receptors all stem from an adult in good health.

The gene calls are TRBV11-2 and TRBJ2-7; D is unclear. This CDR3 is 14 amino acids long. The V and J ends lost 3 bases and 3 bases respectively, with 12 bases between them. Germline V CDR1 and CDR2: SGHAT, FQNNGV. The CDR3 loop reads CASSFKGIGYEQYF. CDR3 DNA: TGTGCCAGCAGCTTCAAGGGTATAGGCTACGAGCAGTACTTC.

This clone was detected once. J is TRBJ2-3 and V is TRBV5-1, with 7 bases lining up with TRBD1. Germline V gene data show CDR1 as SGHRS and CDR2 as YFSETQ. V shed 4 bases, J shed 0 bases, and the junction held 5 bases outside the gene matches. The CDR3 spans 15 residues. Here the CDR3 DNA reads TGCGCCAGCAGCAGATTGACAGGGAGCACAGATACGCAGTATTTT. Its translation is CASSRLTGSTDTQYF.

This clone was seen more than once but under ten times. The chain employs TRBV28 and TRBJ2-5; 8 bases are shared with TRBD1. The trim removed 3 bases at V and 0 bases at J, leaving 6 bases unmatched. CDR1 and CDR2 (germline): MDHEN, SYDVKM. CDR3 length: 16 residues. The CDR3: CASSLLGQVYQETQYF. For the CDR3, the DNA is TGTGCCAGCAGTTTGTTGGGACAGGTATACCAAGAGACCCAGTACTTC.

Comment on this clone: In the same sample, other DNA sequences code for this CDR3. V and J are TRBV18 and TRBJ2-2; the D is unclear. Germline loops: CDR1 KGHSH, CDR2 LQKENI. The CDR3 loop spans 13 amino acids. V lost 1 base and J 3 bases, leaving 3 bases between the germline ends. DNA of the CDR3: TGTGCCAGCTCACCACGTGACACCGGGGAGCTGTTTTTT. Translation gives CASSPRDTGELFF.

The CDR3 DNA is TGTGCCAGCAGCGTAGGATCAGGGACAGGGACCTATGGCTACACCTTC. This sequence encodes CASSVGSGTGTYGYTF. V and J are TRBV9 and TRBJ1-2, with 9 bases that match TRBD1. CDR1 is SGDLS and CDR2 is YYNGEE in the germline V gene. The V gene end was trimmed by 0 bases and the J gene end by 4 bases; junction bases not matched to a gene: 7. The CDR3 totals 16 residues.

The chain carries TRBV6-5 and TRBJ2-7; 10 positions agree with TRBD2. Germline V gene data show CDR1 as MNHEY and CDR2 as SVGAGI. The V segment lost 5 bases and the J segment 3 bases; nucleotides outside the gene matches: 4. The CDR3 contains 14 residues. The CDR3 bases are TGTGCCAGCAGTCCGGGACTAGCGAACTACGAGCAGTACTTC. Encoded protein: CASSPGLANYEQYF.

V and J are TRBV18 and TRBJ1-1; TRBD1 is a possible D gene (6 bases). The CDR3 totals 16 residues. V lost 5 bases and J lost 4, with 20 bases in between. Germline loops: CDR1 KGHSH, CDR2 LQKENI. CDR3 DNA sequence: TGTGCCAGCTCAACAGGGTCGGTTAAGTCGGTCACTGAAGCTTTCTTT. Its protein is CASSTGSVKSVTEAFF.

The CDR3: CATSPDRNYGYTF. CDR3 sequence (DNA): TGTGCCACCAGCCCAGACAGGAACTATGGCTACACCTTC. The chain has TRBV24-1 and TRBJ1-2, with a tentative D call TRBD1 (6 bases). V lost 7 bases to trimming and J lost 2 bases, with 10 bases between them. The CDR3 length is 13 residues. CDR1 and CDR2 (germline): KGHDR, SFDVKD.

The chain recombines TRBV5-1 with TRBJ1-3; D possibly corresponds to TRBD1 (6 bases). CDR1 is SGHRS, CDR2 YFSETQ, per germline. The CDR3 is made up of 14 amino acids. V was pared by 4 bases and J by 1 base, with 9 bases between. The CDR3 region has the DNA TGCGCCAGCAGCATACAGGGATCTGGAAACACCATATATTTT. This encodes CASSIQGSGNTIYF.

Written as DNA, the CDR3 is TGTGCCAGCAGCGGGGGGGGGAATTCACCCCTCCACTTT. It translates to CASSGGGNSPLHF. The chain has TRBV7-2 and TRBJ1-6; D perhaps matches TRBD1 (5 bases). Between the trimmed V and J ends, which lost 5 bases and 7 bases, there was a span of 9 bases. The CDR3 contains 13 residues. Germline-derived CDR1 and CDR2 are SGHTA and FQGNSA.

This clone appeared a few times. This sequence joins TRBV6-4 and TRBJ2-1; unclear D gene. This CDR3 spans 13 amino acids. Trimming left V 3 bases short and J 3 bases short, with 6 bases between. CDR1 and CDR2 (germline): MRHNA, SNTAGT. CDR3: CASSEEIYNEQFF. DNA of the CDR3: TGTGCCAGCAGTGAGGAGATCTACAATGAGCAGTTCTTC.

The chain joins TRBV19 to TRBJ1-5; D uncertain. The CDR3 is 16 amino acids. Germline assignment: CDR1 LNHDA and CDR2 SQIVND (reference sequence). V was pared by 3 bases and J by 5 bases, with 17 bases between. DNA for the CDR3: TGTGCCAGTAGTATCCCAGGTGGGCTAGTGGATCAGCCCCAGCATTTT. Protein: CASSIPGGLVDQPQHF.

Only one count was recorded for this clone. The V and J genes are TRBV27 and TRBJ1-5; D remains unclear. Germline CDR1 is MNHEY and CDR2 is SMNVEV (reference sequence). This CDR3 region has 14 residues. The ends were cut back, 0 bases at V and 2 bases at J, with 5 bases in the middle. The CDR3 nucleotides are TGTGCCAGCAGTTTATCTATGGGCAATCAGCCCCAGCATTTT. Translation: CASSLSMGNQPQHF.

The chain joins TRBV5-1 to TRBJ1-1; D might be TRBD1 (6 bases). Germline V CDR1 and CDR2: SGHRS, YFSETQ. V was shortened by 1 base and J by 4 bases, with 11 bases between the two germline ends. The CDR3 covers 14 residues. CDR3 nucleotide sequence: TGCGCCAGCAGCTTGAAAAGGGGGTTCACTGAAGCTTTCTTT. Protein product: CASSLKRGFTEAFF.

This clone was seen more than once but under ten times. The chain joins TRBV7-2 to TRBJ1-5; D is uncertain. The CDR3 is 14 amino acids. Trimming removed 6 bases from V and 7 bases from J, with 16 bases in between. CDR1 and CDR2 from the germline V gene are SGHTA and FQGNSA. The CDR3 is CASSLGNAGQPQHF. DNA of the CDR3: TGTGCCAGCAGTTTGGGAAATGCGGGCCAGCCCCAGCATTTT.

The J gene is TRBJ2-7, the V gene TRBV27, with 8 bases aligning to TRBD2. Germline V lookup: CDR1 MNHEY, CDR2 SMNVEV (reference sequence). Germline trimming cut 4 bases from V and 5 bases from J; bases unmatched to any gene: 16. The CDR3 contains 17 residues. CDR3 DNA sequence: TGTGCCAGCAGTTCCCGGTACACTGACAGCGGGAGAGACGAGCAGTACTTC. Translating it yields CASSSRYTDSGRDEQYF.

The chain has TRBV27 and TRBJ1-4; 8 bases match TRBD1. CDR1 is MNHEY, CDR2 SMNVEV, per germline (reference sequence). The junction had 7 bases not matched to a gene; V was cut back by 6 bases and J by 4 bases. The length of the CDR3 is 15 residues. CDR3 DNA sequence: TGTGCCAGCAGATTCGGACAGGGCTTTAATGAAAAACTGTTTTTT. Translated: CASRFGQGFNEKLFF.

The genes are TRBV7-3 and TRBJ1-1; no definite D call. Between the trimmed V and J ends, which lost 1 base and 1 base, there was a span of 4 bases. CDR3 length: 13 amino acids. Looked up from germline, CDR1 is SGHTA and CDR2 is FQGTGA. In DNA form, the CDR3 reads TGTGCCAGCAGCTTAATCCCGAACACTGAAGCTTTCTTT. This translates into CASSLIPNTEAFF. The full variable domain, its missing parts supplied by reference TRBV7-3 and TRBJ1-1, is GAGVSQTPSNKVTEKGKYVELRCDPISGHTALYWYRQSLGQGPEFLIYFQGTGAADDSGLPNDRFFAVRPEGSVSTLKIQRTERGDSAVYLCASSLIPNTEAFFGQGTRLTVV.

J is TRBJ2-7 and V is TRBV5-1; D is tentatively TRBD1 or TRBD2 (5 bases each). Trimming removed 4 bases from V and 3 bases from J, with 8 bases in between. CDR1 is SGHRS and CDR2 is YFSETQ in the germline V gene. This CDR3 comprises 12 residues. CDR3 sequence reads: CASSPGGYEQYF. The CDR3 DNA follows: TGCGCCAGCAGCCCTGGGGGCTACGAGCAGTACTTC.

This sequence joins TRBV4-1 and TRBJ1-6; 8 positions agree with TRBD1. The V segment lost 0 bases and the J segment 11 bases; nucleotides outside the gene matches: 3. The germline V gene encodes CDR1 MGHRA and CDR2 YSYEKL. The CDR3 extends over 14 amino acids. CDR3 coding DNA: TGCGCCAGCAGCCAAGATACAGGGGGGACACCCCTCCACTTT. Translation: CASSQDTGGTPLHF.

J is TRBJ1-5 and V is TRBV5-1; D unclear. V dropped 2 bases and J dropped 4 bases, with 16 bases sitting between them. The CDR3 is 16 amino acids. Germline V CDR1 and CDR2: SGHRS, YFSETQ. CDR3 loop: CASSLDGQTNNQPQHF. CDR3 DNA: TGCGCCAGCAGCTTAGATGGGCAAACAAATAATCAGCCCCAGCATTTT.

The chain's CDR3 is CASSYTYRTGNSPLHF. As DNA, the CDR3 is TGTGCCAGCAGCTATACCTACAGGACAGGGAATTCACCCCTCCACTTT. The V call is TRBV3-1 (or the pseudogene TRBV3-2), the J call TRBJ1-6, with 8 bases lining up with TRBD1. Germline values: CDR1 LGHDT, CDR2 YNNKEL (reference sequence). V shed 5 bases and J 7 bases; nucleotides not matched to a gene: 10. There are 16 residues in the CDR3.

J is TRBJ2-7 and V is TRBV6-5; D may be TRBD1 (6 bases). This CDR3 has 15 amino acids. Germline CDR1 and CDR2: MNHEY and SVGAGI. V gave up 3 bases and J gave up 2 bases, with 14 bases separating them. CDR3 region: CASSYLGQNTYEQYF. CDR3 coding DNA: TGTGCCAGCAGTTATCTCGGACAGAACACCTACGAGCAGTACTTC.

This clone was seen only once. The chain employs TRBV19 and TRBJ1-5; D remains ambiguous. The CDR3 loop spans 15 amino acids. The V end was cut by 6 bases, the J end by 1 base, with 13 bases between. CDR1 and CDR2 (germline): LNHDA, SQIVND (reference sequence). The CDR3 sequence: CASRFAGISNQPQHF. CDR3 DNA sequence: TGTGCCAGTAGGTTTGCCGGGATAAGCAATCAGCCCCAGCATTTT.

The chain combines TRBV29-1 with TRBJ2-3; 7 bases line up with TRBD1. CDR1 is SQVTM and CDR2 is ANQGSEA in the germline V gene. The junction had 1 base not matched to a gene; V was cut back by 6 bases and J by 1 base. There are 12 residues in the CDR3. CDR3 sequence: CSVDRGTDTQYF. CDR3 nucleotides: TGCAGCGTCGACAGGGGCACAGATACGCAGTATTTT.

Here the CDR3 reads CSVGLVDLGYTF. The CDR3 nucleotides read TGCAGCGTTGGTTTGGTTGATCTTGGCTACACCTTC. This chain uses TRBV29-1 with TRBJ1-2, with D unclear. CDR1 and CDR2 from the germline V gene are SQVTM and ANQGSEA. This CDR3 comprises 12 residues. The germline V and J ends were trimmed by 4 bases and 7 bases, with 13 bases remaining between them.

This clone appeared a single time. V gene TRBV30 combines with J gene TRBJ1-2, with D perhaps matching TRBD1 (5 bases). V dropped 3 bases and J dropped 4 bases, with 12 bases sitting between them. CDR1 and CDR2 (germline): GTSNPN, SVGIG (reference sequence). The CDR3 is 13 amino acids. CDR3 sequence reads: CAWRFDSSYGYTF. CDR3 sequence (DNA): TGTGCCTGGAGGTTCGACAGCAGCTATGGCTACACCTTC.